This TCR beta chain was documented in a study of cytomegalovirus exposure and HLA in healthy donors. Whole-study findings and limits: Association of about 17,000 TCR beta sequences with HLA alleles was found at 0.05 false discovery rate in a later analysis. In a later analysis, donors in an Asian-associated ancestry cluster reportedly had fewer N-insertions in productive TCRs than the cohort mean.

Whether this donor was CMV seropositive was not recorded. PCR employed 60 Vbeta and 13 Jbeta primers. Using immunoSEQ multiplex PCR, the repertoire was profiled, and TCRdb retains in-frame clones only, with some absent. The data show 35,000 to 45,000 clones, with 50% seen just once and 9.5% to 13% held by the top ten. On this clone: What it binds is unknown.

The V gene end was trimmed by 5 bases and the J gene end by 4 bases; junction bases not matched to a gene: 7. This CDR3 comprises 14 residues. Germline V CDR1 and CDR2: SNHLY, FYNNEI. Sample: PBMCs. The sequence came from a human donor in good health. The chain carries TRBV2 and TRBJ1-1; 7 bases fit TRBD1. This chain's CDR3 is CASSPRQGSTEAFF. The CDR3 bases are TGTGCCAGCAGTCCGCGACAGGGTAGCACTGAAGCTTTCTTT. The full variable domain, in which reference TRBV2 and TRBJ1-1 provide the parts outside the CDR3, is EPEVTQTPSHQVTQMGQEVILRCVPISNHLYFYWYRQILGQKVEFLVSFYNNEISEKSEIFDDQFSVERPDGSNFTLKIRSTKLEDSAMYFCASSPRQGSTEAFFGQGTRLTVV.